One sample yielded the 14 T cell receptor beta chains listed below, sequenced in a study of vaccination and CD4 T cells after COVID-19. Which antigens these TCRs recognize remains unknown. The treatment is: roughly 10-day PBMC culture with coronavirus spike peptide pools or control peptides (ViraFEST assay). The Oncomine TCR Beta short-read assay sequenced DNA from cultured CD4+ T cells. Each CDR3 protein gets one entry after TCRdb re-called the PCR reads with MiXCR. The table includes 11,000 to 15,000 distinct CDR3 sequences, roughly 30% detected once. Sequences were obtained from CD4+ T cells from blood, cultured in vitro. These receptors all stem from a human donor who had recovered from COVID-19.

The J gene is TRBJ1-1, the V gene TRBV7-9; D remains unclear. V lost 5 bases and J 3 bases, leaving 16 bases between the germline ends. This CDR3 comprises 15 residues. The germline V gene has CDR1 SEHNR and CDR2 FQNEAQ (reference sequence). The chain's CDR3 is CASSLSTLIYTEAFF. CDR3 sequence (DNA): TGTGCCAGCAGCCTCTCCACCCTAATCTACACTGAAGCTTTCTTT. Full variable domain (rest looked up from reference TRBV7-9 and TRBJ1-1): DTGVSQNPRHKITKRGQNVTFRCDPISEHNRLYWYRQTLGQGPEFLTYFQNEAQLEKSRLLSDRFSAERPKGSFSTLEIQRTEQGDSAMYLCASSLSTLIYTEAFFGQGTRLTVV.

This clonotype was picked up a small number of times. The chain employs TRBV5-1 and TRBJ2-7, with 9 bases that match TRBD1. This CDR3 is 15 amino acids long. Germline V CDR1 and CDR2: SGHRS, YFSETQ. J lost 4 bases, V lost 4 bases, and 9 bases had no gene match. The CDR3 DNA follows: TGCGCCAGCAGCCCGACAGGGGGAACCGAATACGAGCAGTACTTC. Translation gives CASSPTGGTEYEQYF.

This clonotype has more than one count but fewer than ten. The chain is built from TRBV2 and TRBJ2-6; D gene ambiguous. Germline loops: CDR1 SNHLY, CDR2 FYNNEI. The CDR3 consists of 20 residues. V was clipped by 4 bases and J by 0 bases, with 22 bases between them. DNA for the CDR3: TGTGCCAGCAGTGTTTCAGACTTTAGTATTCGACTCTCTGGGGCCAACGTCCTGACTTTC. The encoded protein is CASSVSDFSIRLSGANVLTF.

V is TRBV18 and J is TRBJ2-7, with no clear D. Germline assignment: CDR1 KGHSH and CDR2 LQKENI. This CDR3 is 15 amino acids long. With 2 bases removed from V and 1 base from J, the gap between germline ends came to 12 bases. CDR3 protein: CASSPMRNWSYEQYF. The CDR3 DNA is TGTGCCAGCTCACCAATGAGGAACTGGTCCTACGAGCAGTACTTC.

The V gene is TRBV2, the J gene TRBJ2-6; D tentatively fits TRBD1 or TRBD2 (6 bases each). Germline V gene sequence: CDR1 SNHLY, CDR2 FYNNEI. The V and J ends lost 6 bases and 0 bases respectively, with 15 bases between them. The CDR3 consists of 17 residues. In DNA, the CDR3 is TGTGCCAGCAGCCCCGAGGGGGGTGTCTCTGGGGCCAACGTCCTGACTTTC. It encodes CASSPEGGVSGANVLTF.

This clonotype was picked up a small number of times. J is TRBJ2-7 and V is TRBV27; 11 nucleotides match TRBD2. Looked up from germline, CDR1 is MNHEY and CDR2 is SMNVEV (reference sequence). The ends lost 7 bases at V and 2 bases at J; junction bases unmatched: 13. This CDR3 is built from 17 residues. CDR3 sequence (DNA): TGTGCCAGCATTTCCTCACCTTTAGCGGGGGGGCCCTACGAGCAGTACTTC. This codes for CASISSPLAGGPYEQYF.

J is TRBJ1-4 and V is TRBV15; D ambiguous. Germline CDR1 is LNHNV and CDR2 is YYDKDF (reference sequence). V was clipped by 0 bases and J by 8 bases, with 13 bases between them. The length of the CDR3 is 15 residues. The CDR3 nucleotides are TGTGCCACCAGCAGAGATAGTTTTAGGTCGGAAAAACTGTTTTTT. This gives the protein CATSRDSFRSEKLFF.

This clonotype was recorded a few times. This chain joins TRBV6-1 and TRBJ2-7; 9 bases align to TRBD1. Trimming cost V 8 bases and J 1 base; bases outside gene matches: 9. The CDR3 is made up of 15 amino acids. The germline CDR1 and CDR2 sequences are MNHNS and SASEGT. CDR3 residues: CASLNPGTGSYEQYF. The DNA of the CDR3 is TGTGCCAGCCTCAATCCCGGGACAGGGTCCTACGAGCAGTACTTC.

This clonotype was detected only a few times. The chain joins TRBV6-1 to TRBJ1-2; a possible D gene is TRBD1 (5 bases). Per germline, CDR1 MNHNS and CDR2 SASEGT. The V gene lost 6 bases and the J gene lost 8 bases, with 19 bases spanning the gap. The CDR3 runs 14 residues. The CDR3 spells CASSPTGTPKGYTF. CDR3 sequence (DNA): TGTGCCAGCAGCCCCACCGGGACTCCTAAGGGCTACACCTTC.

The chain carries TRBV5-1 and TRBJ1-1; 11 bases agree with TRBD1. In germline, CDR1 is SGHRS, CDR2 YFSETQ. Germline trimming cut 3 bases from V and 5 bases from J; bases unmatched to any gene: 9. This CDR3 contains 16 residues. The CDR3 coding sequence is TGCGCCAGCAGCTCCCTCGGACAGGGGGCGGGGACTGAAGCTTTCTTT. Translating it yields CASSSLGQGAGTEAFF.

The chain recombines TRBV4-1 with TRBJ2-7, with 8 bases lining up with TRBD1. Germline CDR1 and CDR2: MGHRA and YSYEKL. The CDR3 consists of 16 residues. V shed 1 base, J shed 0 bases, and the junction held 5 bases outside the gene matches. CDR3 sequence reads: CASSQGGQANSYEQYF. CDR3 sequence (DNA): TGCGCCAGCAGCCAAGGGGGACAGGCGAACTCCTACGAGCAGTACTTC.

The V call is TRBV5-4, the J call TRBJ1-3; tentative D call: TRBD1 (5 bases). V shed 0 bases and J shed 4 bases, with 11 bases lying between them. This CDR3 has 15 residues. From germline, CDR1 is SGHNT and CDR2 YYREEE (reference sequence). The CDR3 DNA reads TGTGCCAGCAGCTTGGGAGGGGCAGGGGGAAACACCATATATTTT. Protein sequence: CASSLGGAGGNTIYF.

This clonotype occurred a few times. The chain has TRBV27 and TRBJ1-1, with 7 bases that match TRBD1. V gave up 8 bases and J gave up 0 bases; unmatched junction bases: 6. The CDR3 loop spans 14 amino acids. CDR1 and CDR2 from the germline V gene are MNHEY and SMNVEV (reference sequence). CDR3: CASRLQGVNTEAFF. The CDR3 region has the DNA TGTGCCAGCCGATTGCAGGGGGTGAACACTGAAGCTTTCTTT.

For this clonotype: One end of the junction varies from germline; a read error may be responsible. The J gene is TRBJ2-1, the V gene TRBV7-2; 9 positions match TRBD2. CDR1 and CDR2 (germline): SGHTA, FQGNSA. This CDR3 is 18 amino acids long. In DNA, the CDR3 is TGCGCCAGCAGCCAAGAGGGTAGCGGGGGCCTTATGGACAATGAGCAGTTCTTC. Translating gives CASSQEGSGGLMDNEQFF.